The entry below gives a single T cell receptor beta chain sequence along with its context. Its matching antigen is unknown. The record originates from a study of OX40 agonist ivuxolimab in advanced cancers. Study-wide findings and caveats: Circulating CD4+ and CD8+ T cells showed clonal expansion by week 6 at 0.1 to 3.0 mg/kg. Among some nonresponders, normalized T-cell clonal expansion was also low.

Profiled with immunoSEQ multiplex PCR; TCRdb holds only in-frame clones, not every one. Here the sample spans about 62,000 clones, approximately 85% being singletons. CDR3 length: 16 residues. Germline-derived CDR1 and CDR2 are KGHSH and LQKENI. V lost 1 base to trimming and J lost 6 bases, with 17 bases between them. The TCR comes from an adult with an advanced solid tumor such as melanoma, head and neck, liver or kidney cancer. The specimen comprised CD4+ or CD8+ T cells sorted from blood, sampled in a trial of the OX40 agonist ivuxolimab. The chain recombines TRBV18 with TRBJ2-3; weak D call: TRBD2 (6 bases). In DNA, the CDR3 is TGTGCCAGCTCACCACTTCACAATCCGGAGGGGGATACGCAGTATTTT. The encoded protein is CASSPLHNPEGDTQYF.